Presented here are 24 T cell receptor beta chains from one specimen sequenced in a study of control samples from healthy donors and cancer patients. Sequencing used immunoSEQ multiplex PCR; TCRdb keeps in-frame clones, though not all of them. The sample holds some 21,000 clones, 85% to 90% seen once. The sequenced sample consisted of PBMCs. The source of these receptors is a man aged 55 to 69 with head and neck cancer.

The CDR3 here is CASSFESDTQYF. In DNA, the CDR3 is TGTGCCAGCAGCTTTGAGTCAGATACGCAGTATTTT. This sequence joins TRBV5-4 and TRBJ2-3; no firm D call. This CDR3 has 12 residues. Germline V gene sequence: CDR1 SGHNT, CDR2 YYREEE (reference sequence). With 2 bases removed from V and 4 bases from J, the gap between germline ends came to 5 bases.

The chain employs TRBV4-2 and TRBJ2-7, with 9 bases matching TRBD2. The CDR3 covers 14 residues. Losses at the gene ends were 7 bases for V and 3 bases for J; bases not matched to a gene: 7. CDR1 LGHNA and CDR2 YNFKEQ come from the germline V gene. In nucleotides, the CDR3 is TGTGCCAGCAATCTAGGCGGGAGGGGCTACGAGCAGTACTTC. Protein: CASNLGGRGYEQYF.

The chain couples TRBV6-6 to TRBJ2-7; 9 nucleotides agree with TRBD1. Germline loops: CDR1 MNHNY, CDR2 SVGAGI (reference sequence). This CDR3 is built from 15 residues. V shed 5 bases and J 2 bases; nucleotides not matched to a gene: 7. CDR3 nucleotide sequence: TGTGCCAGCAGTGGCGACAGGGGGTTTACCTACGAGCAGTACTTC. As protein: CASSGDRGFTYEQYF.

The chain combines TRBV5-1 with TRBJ1-2; 7 bases are shared with TRBD1. Germline V gene sequence: CDR1 SGHRS, CDR2 YFSETQ. There are 13 residues in the CDR3. J was trimmed by 8 bases and V by 4 bases; bases with no gene match: 8. The CDR3 region is CASSPEAGGGYTF. In DNA, the CDR3 is TGCGCCAGCAGCCCGGAGGCAGGGGGAGGCTACACCTTC.

The sample holds one count of this clone. The CDR3 nucleotides read TGTGCCAGCAGTGAAGATCCAGGGGAGGGCGAAAAACTGTTTTTT. This gives the protein CASSEDPGEGEKLFF. This chain uses TRBV6-1 with TRBJ1-4; D perhaps matches TRBD1 (6 bases). Between the trimmed V and J ends, which lost 1 base and 8 bases, there was a span of 14 bases. The CDR3 loop spans 15 amino acids. Germline values: CDR1 MNHNS, CDR2 SASEGT.

This chain links TRBV18 with TRBJ2-3; D possibly matches TRBD1 or TRBD2 (6 bases each). CDR1 and CDR2 (germline): KGHSH, LQKENI. Trimming shortened V by 8 bases and J by 4 bases, and 28 bases separated the two germline ends. The CDR3 is 18 amino acids. The DNA of the CDR3 is TGTGCCAGCCGGAGGGGGGACACGGGACTTCTCTCCTCAGATACGCAGTATTTT. Amino acid sequence: CASRRGDTGLLSSDTQYF.

The chain employs TRBV18 and TRBJ1-2; D not resolved. Germline V CDR1 and CDR2: KGHSH, LQKENI. This CDR3 is 13 amino acids long. Trimming stripped 6 bases from V and 4 bases from J, with 12 bases between. CDR3 protein: CASSFDRSYGYTF. The CDR3, as DNA: TGTGCCAGCTCCTTCGATCGGAGCTATGGCTACACCTTC. Full variable domain (outside the CDR3, taken from reference TRBV18 and TRBJ1-2): NAGVMQNPRHLVRRRGQEARLRCSPMKGHSHVYWYRQLPEEGLKFMVYLQKENIIDESGMPKERFSAEFPKEGPSILRIQQVVRGDSAAYFCASSFDRSYGYTFGSGTRLTVV.

The chain combines TRBV19 with TRBJ1-1; the match to TRBD1 covers 7 bases. With 6 bases clipped from V and 3 bases from J, the junction kept 4 bases outside the gene matches. Germline V gene sequence: CDR1 LNHDA, CDR2 SQIVND (reference sequence). The CDR3 covers 13 residues. As DNA, the CDR3 is TGTGCCAGTAGAACAGGGGTGCACACTGAAGCTTTCTTT. Residues: CASRTGVHTEAFF.

The chain links TRBV2 to TRBJ1-2; D remains ambiguous. Between the trimmed V and J ends, which lost 10 bases and 0 bases, there was a span of 12 bases. CDR3 length: 13 residues. Germline V gene data show CDR1 as SNHLY and CDR2 as FYNNEI. The CDR3 DNA reads TGTGCCACCTTATACCGATCTAACTATGGCTACACCTTC. Translated: CATLYRSNYGYTF.

This clone is a singleton in its sample. The chain combines TRBV4-1 with TRBJ1-5; 8 positions agree with TRBD1. This CDR3 is built from 16 residues. Germline-derived CDR1 and CDR2 are MGHRA and YSYEKL. V dropped 3 bases and J dropped 2; count of bases not matched to a gene: 6. The CDR3 DNA follows: TGCGCCAGCAGCCAGGACAGGGATGAGGGCAATCAGCCCCAGCATTTT. Translating gives CASSQDRDEGNQPQHF.

The chain links TRBV4-1 to TRBJ2-3; 7 positions agree with TRBD2. Germline V lookup: CDR1 MGHRA, CDR2 YSYEKL. The CDR3 has 17 amino acids. Losses at the gene ends were 3 bases for V and 1 base for J; bases not matched to a gene: 10. DNA of the CDR3: TGCGCCAGCAGCCATTGGGGGGGGAGTAGCGGCACAGATACGCAGTATTTT. Protein product: CASSHWGGSSGTDTQYF.

This rearrangement joins TRBV3-1 (or the pseudogene TRBV3-2) to TRBJ2-5, with 8 positions matching TRBD2. In germline, CDR1 is LGHDT, CDR2 YNNKEL (reference sequence). This CDR3 contains 14 residues. Unmatched junction bases numbered 2, after V lost 3 bases and J lost 2 bases. CDR3 in amino acids: CASSQGTRQETQYF. The CDR3 DNA follows: TGTGCCAGCAGCCAGGGGACTAGACAAGAGACCCAGTACTTC.

The chain combines TRBV5-1 with TRBJ1-1, with 9 positions matching TRBD1. Germline CDR1 is SGHRS and CDR2 is YFSETQ. The CDR3 spans 12 residues. After removal of 2 bases from V and 12 bases from J, the junction contained 5 bases not matched to a gene. Written as DNA, the CDR3 is TGCGCCAGCAGCTTACTACAGGGGGCGACTTTCTTT. This codes for CASSLLQGATFF.

The gene calls are TRBV7-9 and TRBJ1-5; 10 bases are shared with TRBD1. From germline, CDR1 is SEHNR and CDR2 FQNEAQ (reference sequence). V was pared by 5 bases and J by 5 bases, with 6 bases of the junction left unmatched. The CDR3 sequence is 15 residues long. The CDR3 sequence: CASSRLTGGDQPQHF. The CDR3 nucleotides are TGTGCCAGCAGCCGCTTGACAGGGGGCGATCAGCCCCAGCATTTT.

This chain connects TRBV6-6 to TRBJ2-1; 9 nucleotides agree with TRBD2. This CDR3 contains 21 residues. The V gene end was trimmed by 6 bases and the J gene end by 0 bases; junction bases not matched to a gene: 21. Per the germline V gene, CDR1 is MNHNY and CDR2 is SVGAGI (reference sequence). The CDR3 nucleotides are TGTGCCAGCAGCCAATTTCTTAGGCTAGCGGGACCGAGGAGCTCCTACAATGAGCAGTTCTTC. Translation gives CASSQFLRLAGPRSSYNEQFF.

This clone appeared a single time. The V and J genes are TRBV5-8 and TRBJ2-1, with 8 positions matching TRBD2. This CDR3 has 15 amino acids. After removal of 3 bases from V and 4 bases from J, the junction contained 6 bases not matched to a gene. Germline V gene sequence: CDR1 SGHTS, CDR2 YDEGEE. The DNA of the CDR3 is TGTGCCAGCAGCTCGGACGTAGCGGGGTACAATGAGCAGTTCTTC. Translated: CASSSDVAGYNEQFF.

The table lists this clone with a count of one. The J gene is TRBJ1-1, the V gene TRBV4-2; D is unresolved. With 6 bases removed from V and 8 bases from J, the gap between germline ends came to 10 bases. Germline assignment: CDR1 LGHNA and CDR2 YNFKEQ. CDR3 length: 11 amino acids. This CDR3 reads CASRREGEAFF. In DNA form, the CDR3 reads TGTGCCAGCAGAAGAGAGGGAGAAGCTTTCTTT.

The chain is built from TRBV4-1 and TRBJ1-1; TRBD1 aligns across 8 bases. Germline V lookup: CDR1 MGHRA, CDR2 YSYEKL. V gave up 4 bases and J gave up 6 bases; unmatched junction bases: 13. This CDR3 region has 16 residues. DNA of the CDR3: TGCGCCAGCAGCCCCCACCTCCAGGGGGCAAGTCCTGAAGCTTTCTTT. Amino acid sequence: CASSPHLQGASPEAFF.

The rearrangement links TRBV7-9 to TRBJ2-1; 11 bases map to TRBD2. V lost 6 bases to trimming and J lost 0 bases; unmatched junction nucleotides: 13. Germline loops: CDR1 SEHNR, CDR2 FQNEAQ (reference sequence). The CDR3 is made up of 19 amino acids. CDR3 sequence: CASSRGGTSGPSSYNEQFF. The CDR3 DNA follows: TGTGCCAGCAGTCGAGGGGGGACTAGCGGACCGAGCTCCTACAATGAGCAGTTCTTC.

This chain uses TRBV3-1 (or the pseudogene TRBV3-2) with TRBJ2-5; D not certain. Trimming removed 4 bases from V and 5 bases from J, with 5 bases in between. Germline assignment: CDR1 LGHDT and CDR2 YNNKEL (reference sequence). The CDR3 loop spans 11 amino acids. The CDR3 nucleotides are TGTGCCAGCAGCCTCCGGGAGACCCAGTACTTC. This codes for CASSLRETQYF.

The chain has TRBV27 and TRBJ2-1; perhaps TRBD1 as D (5 bases). Germline CDR1 is MNHEY and CDR2 is SMNVEV (reference sequence). Trimming left V 2 bases short and J 0 bases short, with 11 bases between. The CDR3 covers 16 residues. CDR3 region: CASSLRATDSYNEQFF. CDR3 coding DNA: TGTGCCAGCAGTTTAAGGGCGACAGACTCCTACAATGAGCAGTTCTTC.

The rearrangement joins TRBV7-9 to TRBJ2-5; D is possibly TRBD2 (5 bases). V was cut by 10 bases and J by 2 bases, with 11 bases left in between. The CDR3 is 12 residues long. Germline assignment: CDR1 SEHNR and CDR2 FQNEAQ (reference sequence). DNA of the CDR3: TGTGCCACCGGCGGGCCTCAAGAGACCCAGTACTTC. This codes for CATGGPQETQYF. The whole variable domain, remainder taken from reference TRBV7-9 and TRBJ2-5, is DTGVSQNPRHKITKRGQNVTFRCDPISEHNRLYWYRQTLGQGPEFLTYFQNEAQLEKSRLLSDRFSAERPKGSFSTLEIQRTEQGDSAMYLCATGGPQETQYFGPGTRLLVL.

The chain combines TRBV6-5 with TRBJ1-2, with D tentatively TRBD1 (5 bases). The germline V and J ends were trimmed by 4 bases and 7 bases, with 13 bases remaining between them. The CDR3 totals 13 residues. Germline V lookup: CDR1 MNHEY, CDR2 SVGAGI. CDR3 bases: TGTGCCAGCAGTTTAACAGAGAGGGGTGGCTACACCTTC. This gives the protein CASSLTERGGYTF.

CDR3 bases: TGTGCCAGCAGCTTAAAGGGACCAAATCAGCCCCAGCATTTT. Translation gives CASSLKGPNQPQHF. The chain has TRBV7-3 and TRBJ1-5; D perhaps matches TRBD1 (5 bases). Germline loops: CDR1 SGHTA, CDR2 FQGTGA. Trimming pared 1 base from V and 4 bases from J, leaving 8 bases between. CDR3 length equals 14 residues.